This T cell receptor (beta chain) was recovered during a study of T-cell memory formation after mild COVID-19. General study results and limits: Clones that shrank (day 15 to 85) were balanced CD4/CD8, whereas later expanders leaned CD4+.

UMIs and sample barcodes were carried by the TCR alpha and TCR beta cDNA libraries that 5'RACE produced using constant-segment primers. TCRdb recomputed calls from the 5' RACE reads with MiXCR, one row per CDR3 protein. The table lists a few hundred thousand distinct CDR3 sequences, about 16% of them singletons. Notes on this clonotype: The target antigen is unknown.

CDR3 length equals 15 residues. With V trimmed by 6 bases and J by 6 bases, 11 bases remained unmatched. The clonotype originates from a man younger than 35 who had mild COVID-19 (a few samples of this study predate the infection). Cell type and time point are not known. Material: PBMCs or a T cell subset sorted from them (not recorded which). The chain has TRBV12-3 or TRBV12-4 and TRBJ2-7, with 10 bases aligning to TRBD2. CDR3 in amino acids: CASSRWTSGRGEQYF. In DNA, the CDR3 is TGTGCCAGCAGCCGATGGACTAGCGGTAGGGGCGAGCAGTACTTC.